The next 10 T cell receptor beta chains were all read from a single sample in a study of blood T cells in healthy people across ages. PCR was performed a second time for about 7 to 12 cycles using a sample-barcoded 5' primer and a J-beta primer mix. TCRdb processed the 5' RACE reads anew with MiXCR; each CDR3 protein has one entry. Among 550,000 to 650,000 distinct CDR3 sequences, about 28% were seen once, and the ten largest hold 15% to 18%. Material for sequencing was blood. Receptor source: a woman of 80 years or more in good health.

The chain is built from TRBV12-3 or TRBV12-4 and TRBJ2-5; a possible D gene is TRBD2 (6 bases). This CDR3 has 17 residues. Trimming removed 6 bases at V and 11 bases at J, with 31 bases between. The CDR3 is CASSLEGGTLLYNEQYF. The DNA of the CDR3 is TGTGCCAGCAGCCTGGAAGGCGGGACGCTCCTTTATAATGAGCAGTACTTC.

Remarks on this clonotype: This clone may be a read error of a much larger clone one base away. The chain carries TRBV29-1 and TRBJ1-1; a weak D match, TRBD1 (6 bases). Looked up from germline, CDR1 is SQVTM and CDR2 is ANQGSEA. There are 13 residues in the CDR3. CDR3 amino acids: CGVKGGVWTEAFF. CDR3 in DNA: TGCGGCGTCAAGGGGGGGGTTTGGACTGAAGCTTTCTTT.

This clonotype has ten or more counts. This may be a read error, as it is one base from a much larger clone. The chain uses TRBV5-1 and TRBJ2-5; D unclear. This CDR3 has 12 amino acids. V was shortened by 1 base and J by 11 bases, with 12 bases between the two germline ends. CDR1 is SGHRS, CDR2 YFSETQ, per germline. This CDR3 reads CASSLSRFEQYF. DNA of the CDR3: TGCGCCAGCAGCTTGAGTCGTTTTGAGCAGTACTTC.

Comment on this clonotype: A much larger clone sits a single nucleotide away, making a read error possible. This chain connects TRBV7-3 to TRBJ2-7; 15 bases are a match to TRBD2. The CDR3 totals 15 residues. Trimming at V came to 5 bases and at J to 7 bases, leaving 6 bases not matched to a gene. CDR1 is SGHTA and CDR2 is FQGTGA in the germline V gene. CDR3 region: CASSGLAGGQGEQYF. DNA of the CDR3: TGTGCCAGCAGCGGACTAGCGGGGGGGCAGGGTGAGCAGTACTTC.

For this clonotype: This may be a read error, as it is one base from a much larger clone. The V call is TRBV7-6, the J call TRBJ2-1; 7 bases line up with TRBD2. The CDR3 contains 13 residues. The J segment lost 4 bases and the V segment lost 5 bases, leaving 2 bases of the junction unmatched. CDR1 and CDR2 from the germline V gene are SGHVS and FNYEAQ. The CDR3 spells CASSQAGYNEQFF. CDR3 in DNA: TGTGCCAGCAGCCAAGCGGGGTACAATGAGCAGTTCTTC.

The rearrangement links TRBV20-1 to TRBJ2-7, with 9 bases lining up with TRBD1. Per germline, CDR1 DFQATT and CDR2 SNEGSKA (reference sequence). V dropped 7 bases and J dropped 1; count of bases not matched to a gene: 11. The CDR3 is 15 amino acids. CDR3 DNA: TGCAGTGGCAGGAAAGGGACAGGGTTATCCTACGAGCAGTACTTC. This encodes CSGRKGTGLSYEQYF.

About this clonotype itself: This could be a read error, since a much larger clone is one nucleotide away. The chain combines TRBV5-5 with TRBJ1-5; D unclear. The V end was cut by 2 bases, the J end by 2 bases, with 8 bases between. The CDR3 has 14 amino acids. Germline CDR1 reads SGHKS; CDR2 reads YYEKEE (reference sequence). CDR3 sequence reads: CASSFYRGNQPQHF. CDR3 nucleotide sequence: TGTGCCAGCAGCTTCTATCGGGGCAATCAGCCCCAGCATTTT.

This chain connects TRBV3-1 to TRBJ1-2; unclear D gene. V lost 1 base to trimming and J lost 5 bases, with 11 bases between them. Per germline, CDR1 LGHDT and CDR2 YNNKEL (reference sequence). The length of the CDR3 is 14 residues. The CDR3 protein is CASSQALRGYGYTF. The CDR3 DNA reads TGTGCCAGCAGCCAAGCGCTCCGCGGATATGGCTACACCTTC.

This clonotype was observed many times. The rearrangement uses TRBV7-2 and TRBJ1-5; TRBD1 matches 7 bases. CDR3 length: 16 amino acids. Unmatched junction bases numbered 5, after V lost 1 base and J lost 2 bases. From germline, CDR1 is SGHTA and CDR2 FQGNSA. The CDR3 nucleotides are TGTGCCAGCAGCTTAGGACAGGGCATGGGCAATCAGCCCCAGCATTTT. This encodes CASSLGQGMGNQPQHF.

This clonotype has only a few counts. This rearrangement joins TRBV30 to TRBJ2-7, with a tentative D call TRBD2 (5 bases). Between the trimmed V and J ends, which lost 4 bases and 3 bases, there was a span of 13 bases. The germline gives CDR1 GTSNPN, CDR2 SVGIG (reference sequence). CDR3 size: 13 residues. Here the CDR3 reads CAWNGVGSYEQYF. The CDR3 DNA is TGTGCCTGGAATGGGGTAGGGAGCTACGAGCAGTACTTC.